Below, one T cell receptor beta chain is given with its context. Antigen unknown. MiXCR, applied by TCRdb to the multiplex PCR reads, yields one record per CDR3 protein. The data show approximately 200,000 distinct CDR3 sequences, roughly 31% seen once. Trimming took 8 bases from V and 0 from J, leaving 10 bases between them. The CDR3 has 13 amino acids. Germline V gene data show CDR1 as MNHEY and CDR2 as SVGAGI. Samples came from axillary lymph nodes draining the breast cancer. The data were taken from a study of breast tumors, draining lymph nodes, adjacent tissues. Findings and limits, study-wide: Tumor T cell lymph node origin was a supported hypothesis, not proven. The data were judged consistent with most tumor T cells coming from lymph node and expanding in tumor. Tumors had less TCR diversity than lymph nodes, more than nontumor tissue.

The TCR comes from a female donor with breast cancer. Some clones in this sample may be carry-over from other donors' samples. Material for sequencing was axillary lymph node tissue. The rearrangement joins TRBV6-5 to TRBJ1-1; perhaps TRBD1 as D (6 bases). The CDR3 loop is CASAGHLNTEAFF. Here the CDR3 DNA reads TGTGCCAGCGCGGGACACTTGAACACTGAAGCTTTCTTT.